These 18 T cell receptor beta chains were sequenced from one sample in a study of OX40 agonist ivuxolimab in advanced cancers. Sequencing used immunoSEQ multiplex PCR; TCRdb keeps in-frame clones, though not all of them. In the table there are roughly 20,000 clones, 84% of which are singletons. The sequencing here drew on CD4+ or CD8+ T cells sorted from blood, taken in a trial of the OX40 agonist ivuxolimab. The origin of the receptors is an adult with an advanced solid tumor such as melanoma, head and neck, liver or kidney cancer.

The V and J genes are TRBV4-1 and TRBJ1-4; weak D call: TRBD1 (5 bases). The CDR3 is 13 amino acids. Germline V gene lookup returns CDR1 MGHRA and CDR2 YSYEKL. The V end lost 4 bases, the J end lost 5 bases, and 8 bases lay between the germline ends. The CDR3 DNA follows: TGCGCCAGCAGCCCGGGACGGAATGAAAAACTGTTTTTT. Its protein product is CASSPGRNEKLFF.

The chain employs TRBV7-2 and TRBJ2-4; weak D call: TRBD1 (6 bases). V lost 5 bases and J 0 bases, leaving 11 bases between the germline ends. Germline V gene sequence: CDR1 SGHTA, CDR2 FQGNSA. The CDR3 consists of 15 residues. The DNA of the CDR3 is TGTGCCAGCAGCCATAGACAGGTAGCCAAAAACATTCAGTACTTC. Amino acids: CASSHRQVAKNIQYF.

The J gene is TRBJ2-7, the V gene TRBV5-5, with TRBD1 matching 7 bases. This CDR3 region has 17 residues. Germline loops: CDR1 SGHKS, CDR2 YYEKEE (reference sequence). J was trimmed by 2 bases and V by 0 bases; bases with no gene match: 11. CDR3 DNA: TGTGCCAGCAGCTTGGCAAGTGGAGACAGGGAGACCTACGAGCAGTACTTC. The encoded protein is CASSLASGDRETYEQYF.

This chain links TRBV11-2 with TRBJ2-3; no firm D call. CDR3 length: 12 residues. Germline V gene sequence: CDR1 SGHAT, CDR2 FQNNGV. Trimming shortened V by 1 base and J by 5 bases, and 4 bases separated the two germline ends. For the CDR3, the DNA is TGTGCCAGCAGCTTAGGCGGAGATACGCAGTATTTT. The encoded protein is CASSLGGDTQYF.

This chain uses TRBV5-1 with TRBJ1-6; 10 bases are a match to TRBD1. The CDR3 runs 16 residues. Per germline, CDR1 SGHRS and CDR2 YFSETQ. Trimming removed 0 bases from V and 8 bases from J; junction bases left unmatched: 5. The CDR3 region has the DNA TGCGCCAGCAGCTTGGGGCGCGGGACAGGGGATTCACCCCTCCACTTT. Amino acids: CASSLGRGTGDSPLHF.

The rearrangement uses TRBV30 and TRBJ2-5; D possibly corresponds to TRBD2 (5 bases). CDR1 and CDR2 (germline): GTSNPN, SVGIG (reference sequence). The V end was cut by 0 bases, the J end by 0 bases, with 8 bases between. This CDR3 spans 14 amino acids. CDR3 sequence (DNA): TGTGCCTGGAGTGTTTTGAGGGACCAAGAGACCCAGTACTTC. Encoded protein: CAWSVLRDQETQYF.

This chain joins TRBV5-3 and TRBJ1-1; D is perhaps TRBD1 (5 bases). TRBV5-3 belongs to the ORF category, with a function that is uncertain. The CDR3 has 16 amino acids. The V gene lost 4 bases and the J gene lost 1 base, with 17 bases spanning the gap. The CDR3 DNA is TGTGCCAGAAGCCTTCCCAACCGGGACGGGAACACTGAAGCTTTCTTT. It encodes CARSLPNRDGNTEAFF.

This clone was found a few times. The J gene is TRBJ2-3, the V gene TRBV2; D perhaps matches TRBD2 (6 bases). Trimming removed 7 bases from V and 0 bases from J, with 11 bases in between. CDR3 length: 14 amino acids. Germline-derived CDR1 and CDR2 are SNHLY and FYNNEI. The CDR3 coding sequence is TGTGCCAGCACTATAGCGGCTAGCACAGATACGCAGTATTTT. Its protein is CASTIAASTDTQYF.

V is TRBV7-8 and J is TRBJ2-2, with 8 bases lining up with TRBD1. Germline CDR1 is SGHVS and CDR2 is FQNEAQ. This CDR3 has 14 amino acids. Trimming at V came to 4 bases and at J to 6 bases, leaving 4 bases not matched to a gene. DNA for the CDR3: TGTGCCAGCAGCTCAAGACAGGGGTCCGGGGAGCTGTTTTTT. Its protein product is CASSSRQGSGELFF.

The chain carries TRBV7-8 and TRBJ1-5, with 7 bases that match TRBD1. Germline trimming cut 6 bases from V and 5 bases from J; bases unmatched to any gene: 4. CDR3 length: 13 amino acids. CDR1 and CDR2 (germline): SGHVS, FQNEAQ. The CDR3 DNA reads TGTGCCAGCAGTCCTGACAGGGATCAGCCCCAGCATTTT. Translating gives CASSPDRDQPQHF.

The chain is built from TRBV18 and TRBJ1-1, with D possibly matching TRBD1 (6 bases). The CDR3 length is 13 residues. Trimming took off 7 bases at V and 4 bases at J, with 13 bases between the two ends. CDR1 is KGHSH and CDR2 is LQKENI in the germline V gene. The CDR3 nucleotides read TGTGCCAGCTTCCAGGGGAGGAGCACTGAAGCTTTCTTT. It translates to CASFQGRSTEAFF.

The chain uses TRBV5-4 and TRBJ2-2; TRBD2 agrees at 10 bases. CDR3 length equals 15 residues. V lost 3 bases and J lost 5; bases outside the gene matches: 4. Germline loops: CDR1 SGHNT, CDR2 YYREEE (reference sequence). Written as DNA, the CDR3 is TGTGCCAGCAGCTCTAGCGGGAGTCGAACCGGGGAGCTGTTTTTT. This codes for CASSSSGSRTGELFF.

The chain combines TRBV25-1 with TRBJ2-3; D tentatively reads TRBD1 or TRBD2 (7 bases each). V was shortened by 4 bases and J by 2 bases, with 19 bases between the two germline ends. CDR1 and CDR2 from the germline V gene are MGHDK and SYGVNS. CDR3 length: 17 amino acids. CDR3 nucleotide sequence: TGTGCCAGCAGTGTTGTCCCAGGGGGACTATTCACAGATACGCAGTATTTT. It codes for CASSVVPGGLFTDTQYF.

A few counts support this clone. This sequence joins TRBV5-1 and TRBJ2-3; D unclear. Trimming cost V 0 bases and J 0 bases, with 5 bases left between them. Germline CDR1 reads SGHRS; CDR2 reads YFSETQ. The CDR3 contains 14 residues. CDR3 nucleotides: TGCGCCAGCAGCTTGGACGGGAGCACAGATACGCAGTATTTT. Its translation is CASSLDGSTDTQYF.

The rearrangement links TRBV5-4 to TRBJ2-7, with 7 bases lining up with TRBD2. V was clipped by 0 bases and J by 6 bases; unmatched bases: 3. The CDR3 consists of 13 residues. CDR1 and CDR2 (germline): SGHNT, YYREEE (reference sequence). For the CDR3, the DNA is TGTGCCAGCAGCTTGGAACTAGCGTTCGAGCAGTACTTC. It encodes CASSLELAFEQYF.

The J gene is TRBJ1-3, the V gene TRBV7-2, with D hard to call. This CDR3 has 16 amino acids. Trimming pared 1 base from V and 0 bases from J, leaving 10 bases between. Per germline, CDR1 SGHTA and CDR2 FQGNSA. CDR3: CASSLGTARSGNTIYF. In DNA, the CDR3 is TGTGCCAGCAGCTTAGGGACGGCACGCTCTGGAAACACCATATATTTT.

For this clone: The junction and the germline gene differ at one end; a read error may be behind it. Different DNA sequences within this sample yield the same CDR3. V and J are TRBV4-3 and TRBJ2-5, with 10 bases fitting TRBD1. Germline V gene lookup returns CDR1 LGHNA and CDR2 YSLEER. The CDR3 has 16 residues. CDR3 loop: CASSKDRGPRGEVQYF. CDR3 sequence (DNA): TGCGCCAGCAGCAAAGACAGGGGGCCGCGGGGGGAGGTCCAGTACTTC.

This clone was seen once. The rearrangement joins TRBV6-4 to TRBJ1-1; 8 nucleotides line up with TRBD1. Germline assignment: CDR1 MRHNA and CDR2 SNTAGT. V lost 6 bases, J lost 4 bases, and 7 bases stayed unmatched. This CDR3 is 14 amino acids long. CDR3 amino acids: CASSRTGMGTEAFF. For the CDR3, the DNA is TGTGCCAGCAGCCGGACAGGGATGGGCACTGAAGCTTTCTTT.